This T cell receptor beta chain was identified in a study of cytomegalovirus exposure and HLA in healthy donors. Study-level background: Among 350 to 500 genotyped donors, 65% to 90% fell in the Caucasian-associated ancestry cluster. Overall study results and limits: Using the classifier, cytomegalovirus status was reportedly diagnosed with high specificity and sensitivity.

The PCR had 60 Vbeta and 13 Jbeta primers. Assay used: immunoSEQ multiplex PCR; TCRdb lists only in-frame clones, some missing. The table has over 200,000 clones, more than 75% seen once. Comments on this clone: The antigen remains unidentified.

The germline V and J ends were trimmed by 1 base and 0 bases, with 8 bases remaining between them. CDR3 length: 15 residues. Germline CDR1 is SGHTS and CDR2 is YDEGEE. The source material was PBMCs. This sequence joins TRBV5-8 and TRBJ2-1; unclear D gene. The TCR was taken from a human donor in good health. The CDR3 nucleotides read TGTGCCAGCAGCTTGCGGGTGAGCTCCTACAATGAGCAGTTCTTC. Amino acids: CASSLRVSSYNEQFF.